This T cell receptor (beta chain) was retrieved from a study of human T cells and chemical hapten exposure. Looking at the study overall: Patients' scalps got diphenylcyclopropenone weekly throughout the approximately 24-week study. Alopecia areata, totalis or universalis was found in mostly female patients.

Sample time point: patch test 1, 2 weeks after DPC sensitization. As to treatment: therapeutic diphenylcyclopropenone sensitization with weekly scalp DPC. Via MiXCR, TCRdb re-called the RACE reads, giving one row per CDR3 protein. The repertoire holds under 450,000 distinct CDR3 sequences, with around 5% as singletons. The CDR3 consists of 15 residues. V was trimmed by 5 bases and J by 0 bases, leaving 14 bases between them. Germline CDR1 SEHNR, CDR2 FQNEAQ (reference sequence). This chain links TRBV7-9 with TRBJ2-7; D possibly uses TRBD1 or TRBD2 (5 bases each). The sample consisted of whole blood, taken in connection with sensitization to the hapten diphenylcyclopropenone (DPC). The sequence came from a woman aged 45 to 65 with alopecia areata. Some clones in this sample may be carry-over from other donors' samples. The CDR3 DNA is TGTGCCAGCAGCGGGGCCGGGGTTAACTCCTACGAGCAGTACTTC. This gives the protein CASSGAGVNSYEQYF.